The present TCR beta chain was sequenced within a study of CD4 and CD8 cells across lung adenocarcinoma regions. Donors had localized lung adenocarcinoma, a non-small cell lung cancer. TCRdb reanalysed the PCR reads using MiXCR and keeps one entry per CDR3 protein. The sample records approximately 12,000 distinct CDR3 sequences, under 75% being singletons. This clonotype is labeled as medium-sized. Trimming shortened V by 1 base and J by 2 bases, and 11 bases separated the two germline ends. Germline lookup yields CDR1 MNHNS and CDR2 SASEGT. The CDR3 has 15 residues. The clonotype originates from a female donor with lung adenocarcinoma. The CD4 and CD8 labels of this study may be unreliable. The sequenced sample consisted of CD8+ T cells from the margin of a lung tumor. J is TRBJ2-5 and V is TRBV6-1; D is perhaps TRBD1 (6 bases). CDR3 in amino acids: CASSEVWDNQETQYF. Here the CDR3 DNA reads TGTGCCAGCAGTGAAGTTTGGGACAATCAAGAGACCCAGTACTTC.